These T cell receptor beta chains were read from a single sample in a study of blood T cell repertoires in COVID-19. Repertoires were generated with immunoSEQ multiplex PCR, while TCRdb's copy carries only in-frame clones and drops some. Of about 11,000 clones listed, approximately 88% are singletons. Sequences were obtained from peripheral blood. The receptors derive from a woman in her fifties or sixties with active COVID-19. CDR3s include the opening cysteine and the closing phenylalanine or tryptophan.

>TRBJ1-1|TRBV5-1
CASLEEGGTEAFF
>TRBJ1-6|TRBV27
CASSLGTGGNSPLHF
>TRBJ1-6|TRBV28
CASGRGNSPLHF
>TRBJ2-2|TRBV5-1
CASSLGTNTGELFF
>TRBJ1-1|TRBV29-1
CSGVGQINTEAFF
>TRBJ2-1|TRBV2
CASSEAGVTGGTYNEQFF
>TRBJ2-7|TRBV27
CASSLLAGGPSEQYF
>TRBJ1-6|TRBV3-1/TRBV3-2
CASSQEDRGASPLHF
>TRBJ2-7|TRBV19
CASSIAQGAREQYF
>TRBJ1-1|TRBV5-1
CASSLVGENTEAFF
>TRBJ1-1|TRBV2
CASSGTRGGTEAFF
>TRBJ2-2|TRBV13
CASTPGSGELFF
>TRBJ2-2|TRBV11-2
CASSSPAGGSNTGELFF
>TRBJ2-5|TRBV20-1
CSASKHVQETQYF
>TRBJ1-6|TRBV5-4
CASSLRSGNSPLHF
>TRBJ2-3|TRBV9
CASSAGTSGGRTDTQYF
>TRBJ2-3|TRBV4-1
CASSPPRSTDTQYF
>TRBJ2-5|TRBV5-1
CASSWKPGGGQETQYF
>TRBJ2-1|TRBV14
CASSQDSVYEQFF